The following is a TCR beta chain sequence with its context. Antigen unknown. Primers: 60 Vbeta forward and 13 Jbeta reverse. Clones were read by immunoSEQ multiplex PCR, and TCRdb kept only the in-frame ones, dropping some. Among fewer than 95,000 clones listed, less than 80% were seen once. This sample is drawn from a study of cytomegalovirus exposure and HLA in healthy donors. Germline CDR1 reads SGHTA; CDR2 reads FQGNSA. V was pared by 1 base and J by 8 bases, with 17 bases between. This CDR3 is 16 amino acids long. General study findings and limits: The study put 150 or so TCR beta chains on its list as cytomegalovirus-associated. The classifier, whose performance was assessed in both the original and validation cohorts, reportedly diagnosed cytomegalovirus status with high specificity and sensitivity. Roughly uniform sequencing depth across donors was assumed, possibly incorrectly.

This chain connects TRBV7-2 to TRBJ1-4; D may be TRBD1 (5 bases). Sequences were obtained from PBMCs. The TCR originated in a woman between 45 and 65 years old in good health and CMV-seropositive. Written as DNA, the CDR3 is TGTGCCAGCAGCTTAGTTCAGTCCGGGACTCGAGAAAAACTGTTTTTT. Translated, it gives CASSLVQSGTREKLFF.